The present TCR beta chain was sequenced within a study of blood T cells in healthy people across ages. Looking at the study overall: Using template switching, researchers captured about one barcoded beta molecule for each two T cells.

In terms of origin and age, donors were healthy Caucasian individuals from Russia aged roughly 6 to 95. Study results and limitations: Long-lived donors exceeded aged donors in naive CD4+ cells and diversity. Across samples, TCR beta diversity tracked strongly with naive T cell percentage.

As for this clonotype: Antigen unknown.

The CDR3 has 16 amino acids. PCR was performed a second time for about 7 to 11 cycles using a sample-barcoded 5' primer and a J-beta primer mix. MiXCR was run by TCRdb on the 5' RACE reads, yielding one entry per CDR3 protein. The data contain 700,000 or so distinct CDR3 sequences, about 24% of them singletons. The V call is TRBV12-3 or TRBV12-4, the J call TRBJ2-5, with TRBD1 as a possible D gene (5 bases). The J call may be mistaken, given a closer DNA end match to TRBJ2-7. This TCR came from a man between 65 and 85 years old in good health. Material for sequencing was blood. The chain's CDR3 is CASSPRVGALSYEQYF. DNA for the CDR3: TGTGCCAGCAGTCCTCGGGTAGGGGCTCTCTCCTACGAGCAGTACTTC.